What follows are 31 T cell receptor beta chains derived from one specimen sequenced in a study of vaccination and CD4 T cells after COVID-19. These receptors have no identified antigens. Documented treatment: approximately 10-day PBMC culture with coronavirus spike peptide pools or control peptides (ViraFEST assay). With the Oncomine TCR Beta short-read assay, DNA from cultured CD4+ T cells was sequenced. A single record per CDR3 protein comes from TCRdb applying MiXCR to the PCR reads. The repertoire holds roughly 17,000 distinct CDR3 sequences, with roughly 43% as singletons. The sequenced sample was CD4+ T cells from blood, cultured in vitro, obtained before SARS-CoV-2 vaccination. The receptors were gathered from a human donor who had recovered from COVID-19.

This clonotype was detected only a few times. The CDR3 coding sequence is TGTGCCAGCAGGACAGGGGCCTATGGCTACACCTTC. The encoded protein is CASRTGAYGYTF. The chain has TRBV2 and TRBJ1-2; 8 bases agree with TRBD1. With V trimmed by 6 bases and J by 4 bases, 1 base remained unmatched. The CDR3 loop spans 12 amino acids. Germline values: CDR1 SNHLY, CDR2 FYNNEI.

This chain connects TRBV7-3 to TRBJ2-1; a weak D match, TRBD2 (6 bases). V was shortened by 2 bases and J by 7 bases, with 21 bases between the two germline ends. The germline CDR1 and CDR2 sequences are SGHTA and FQGTGA. The CDR3 is 17 amino acids. The CDR3 bases are TGTGCCAGCAGCTTAGTAGATGTCGGGACGGGGGAGAATGAGCAGTTCTTC. It codes for CASSLVDVGTGENEQFF.

The CDR3 bases are TGTGCCAGCAGTCCATGGACGGACCAAGAGACCCAGTACTTC. The encoded protein is CASSPWTDQETQYF. V usage is TRBV27 and J usage is TRBJ2-5, with D uncertain. Trimming pared 5 bases from V and 0 bases from J, leaving 10 bases between. The CDR3 is 14 amino acids. Germline V gene sequence: CDR1 MNHEY, CDR2 SMNVEV (reference sequence).

The gene calls are TRBV30 and TRBJ2-1; D is undetermined. Trimming cost V 0 bases and J 1 base, with 10 bases left between them. Germline loops: CDR1 GTSNPN, CDR2 SVGIG (reference sequence). The CDR3 consists of 15 residues. This CDR3 reads CAWSVQRGSYNEQFF. The CDR3 coding sequence is TGTGCCTGGAGTGTACAACGCGGTTCCTACAATGAGCAGTTCTTC.

The CDR3 coding sequence is TGTGCCAGCACCAATACTACTAGCGGGAAGCCCTACAATGAGCAGTTCTTC. It is translated as CASTNTTSGKPYNEQFF. The rearrangement joins TRBV27 to TRBJ2-1; 10 bases fit TRBD2. Germline V CDR1 and CDR2: MNHEY, SMNVEV (reference sequence). The CDR3 consists of 17 residues. V was clipped by 7 bases and J by 2 bases; unmatched bases: 11.

The chain links TRBV7-2 to TRBJ2-7; 8 bases agree with TRBD2. The V segment lost 4 bases and the J segment 4 bases; nucleotides outside the gene matches: 6. The CDR3 is 14 residues long. The germline V gene encodes CDR1 SGHTA and CDR2 FQGNSA. CDR3 nucleotides: TGTGCCAGCAGCTCATCGGGGGGGGGTTACGAGCAGTACTTC. Amino acids: CASSSSGGGYEQYF.

The V gene is TRBV28, the J gene TRBJ1-1; the D gene is possibly TRBD1 (5 bases). Trimming shortened V by 6 bases and J by 1 base, and 9 bases separated the two germline ends. CDR3 length: 13 amino acids. Germline-derived CDR1 and CDR2 are MDHEN and SYDVKM. CDR3 sequence: CASRGPENTEAFF. CDR3 in DNA: TGTGCCAGCAGGGGGCCGGAGAACACTGAAGCTTTCTTT.

The V call is TRBV27, the J call TRBJ2-5, with 7 positions matching TRBD1. The germline V gene encodes CDR1 MNHEY and CDR2 SMNVEV (reference sequence). The CDR3 consists of 15 residues. Trimming cost V 4 bases and J 6 bases; bases outside gene matches: 11. The CDR3 is CASSSPAGGVKTQYF. CDR3 DNA sequence: TGTGCCAGCAGTTCGCCTGCAGGGGGAGTCAAGACCCAGTACTTC.

J is TRBJ2-2 and V is TRBV7-8; 9 nucleotides line up with TRBD1. There are 15 residues in the CDR3. V lost 5 bases and J lost 6; bases outside the gene matches: 7. Germline V CDR1 and CDR2: SGHVS, FQNEAQ. As DNA, the CDR3 is TGTGCCAGCAGCGACGGACAGGGGTTCCCCGGGGAGCTGTTTTTT. This encodes CASSDGQGFPGELFF.

V usage is TRBV11-1 and J usage is TRBJ2-7; D is possibly TRBD2 (5 bases). Trimming cost V 5 bases and J 2 bases, with 16 bases left between them. The CDR3 has 15 amino acids. Per the germline V gene, CDR1 is SGHAT and CDR2 is FQDESV (reference sequence). The CDR3 bases are TGTGCCAGCAGCGGGCTAGCCCCTGGAACCTACGAGCAGTACTTC. Protein product: CASSGLAPGTYEQYF.

The chain combines TRBV20-1 with TRBJ2-7, with D uncertain. The germline V and J ends were trimmed by 6 bases and 5 bases, with 23 bases remaining between them. CDR3 length equals 15 residues. Germline lookup yields CDR1 DFQATT and CDR2 SNEGSKA (reference sequence). This CDR3 is CSAELGIRVGHEQYF. CDR3 nucleotide sequence: TGCAGTGCGGAACTGGGAATAAGGGTCGGTCACGAGCAGTACTTC.

The chain employs TRBV11-3 and TRBJ2-1; 9 bases are a match to TRBD1. The V segment lost 5 bases and the J segment 2 bases; nucleotides outside the gene matches: 4. This CDR3 spans 15 amino acids. CDR1 and CDR2 (germline): SGHNT, YENEEA. CDR3 coding DNA: TGTGCCAGCAGCCAACAGGGGGCAACCTACAATGAGCAGTTCTTC. This codes for CASSQQGATYNEQFF. Drawing the rest from reference TRBV11-3 and TRBJ2-1, the complete variable domain is EAGVVQSPRYKIIEKKQPVAFWCNPISGHNTLYWYLQNLGQGPELLIRYENEEAVDDSQLPKDRFSAERLKGVDSTLKIQPAELGDSAVYLCASSQQGATYNEQFFGPGTRLTVL.

The chain joins TRBV6-1 to TRBJ2-3, with D uncertain. CDR1 is MNHNS, CDR2 SASEGT, per germline. The CDR3 consists of 12 residues. V gave up 2 bases and J gave up 5 bases, with 5 bases separating them. The CDR3 is CASSEQLDTQYF. The CDR3 DNA reads TGTGCCAGCAGTGAACAGTTAGATACGCAGTATTTT.

This rearrangement joins TRBV7-2 to TRBJ2-3; 12 bases line up with TRBD1. The CDR3 loop spans 15 amino acids. V dropped 5 bases and J dropped 3; count of bases not matched to a gene: 3. The V gene's germline CDR1 is SGHTA and CDR2 FQGNSA. DNA of the CDR3: TGTGCCAGCAGCCGGGACAGGGGGCAGACAGATACGCAGTATTTT. This translates into CASSRDRGQTDTQYF.

This rearrangement joins TRBV28 to TRBJ2-6, with 13 bases aligning to TRBD2. The CDR3 runs to 19 residues. Germline trimming cut 5 bases from V and 1 base from J; bases unmatched to any gene: 8. Germline V gene data show CDR1 as MDHEN and CDR2 as SYDVKM. The CDR3 DNA reads TGTGCCAGCAGTGCCCCCCGACTAGCGGGAGGTTCTGGGGCCAACGTCCTGACTTTC. Translation: CASSAPRLAGGSGANVLTF.

This clonotype came up a few times. The chain employs TRBV6-2 or TRBV6-3 and TRBJ2-7; tentative D call: TRBD2 (6 bases). The ends were cut back, 7 bases at V and 3 bases at J, with 19 bases in the middle. Per germline, CDR1 MNHEY and CDR2 SVGEGT. The CDR3 length is 15 residues. As DNA, the CDR3 is TGTGCCAGCACCTCTTTCGGCGGGGCGCTCTACGAGCAGTACTTC. Its translation: CASTSFGGALYEQYF.

This clonotype has only a few counts. The V call is TRBV20-1, the J call TRBJ1-5; a weak D match, TRBD1 (6 bases). This CDR3 has 15 residues. Germline lookup yields CDR1 DFQATT and CDR2 SNEGSKA (reference sequence). Trimming removed 3 bases from V and 4 bases from J, with 16 bases in between. CDR3 coding DNA: TGCAGTGCTAGCCGGGGGGGCAGTTTTAATCAGCCCCAGCATTTT. The encoded protein is CSASRGGSFNQPQHF.

The chain joins TRBV20-1 to TRBJ2-5, with 7 bases lining up with TRBD2. CDR3 size: 13 residues. The ends lost 6 bases at V and 5 bases at J; junction bases unmatched: 9. CDR1 is DFQATT, CDR2 SNEGSKA, per germline (reference sequence). The CDR3 reads CSAGGSGSETQYF. The CDR3 DNA reads TGCAGTGCGGGGGGGTCCGGGAGTGAGACCCAGTACTTC.

The rearrangement links TRBV24-1 to TRBJ2-3; TRBD2 is a possible D gene (6 bases). The germline gives CDR1 KGHDR, CDR2 SFDVKD. V shed 4 bases and J shed 2 bases, with 15 bases lying between them. The CDR3 consists of 16 residues. The CDR3 region has the DNA TGTGCCACCAGTGAAACCTCCGGGACTCACACAGATACGCAGTATTTT. Translation: CATSETSGTHTDTQYF.

The chain recombines TRBV27 with TRBJ1-2, with D unclear. The germline V and J ends were trimmed by 2 bases and 1 base, with 8 bases remaining between them. The CDR3 totals 14 residues. Germline-derived CDR1 and CDR2 are MNHEY and SMNVEV (reference sequence). The CDR3 DNA sequence: TGTGCCAGCAGTTTAAACAGAAATAACTATGGCTACACCTTC. Amino acid sequence: CASSLNRNNYGYTF.

The chain uses TRBV7-2 and TRBJ1-1; D ambiguous. The length of the CDR3 is 13 residues. The V and J ends lost 5 bases and 1 base respectively, with 8 bases between them. Germline V gene data show CDR1 as SGHTA and CDR2 as FQGNSA. CDR3: CASSEHQNTEAFF. The CDR3 DNA follows: TGTGCCAGCAGCGAGCACCAGAACACTGAAGCTTTCTTT.

The rearrangement links TRBV2 to TRBJ2-3; D gene uncertain. The length of the CDR3 is 13 residues. The ends were cut back, 8 bases at V and 2 bases at J, with 11 bases in the middle. Germline loops: CDR1 SNHLY, CDR2 FYNNEI. CDR3: CASGGDYTDTQYF. CDR3 sequence (DNA): TGTGCCAGCGGTGGGGATTACACAGATACGCAGTATTTT.

This clonotype was observed a handful of times. This chain links TRBV27 with TRBJ1-6, with TRBD1 matching 7 bases. Trimming cost V 5 bases and J 4 bases; bases outside gene matches: 11. Germline V lookup: CDR1 MNHEY, CDR2 SMNVEV (reference sequence). The CDR3 is 17 residues long. As DNA, the CDR3 is TGTGCCAGCAGTCCACTACAGGGGCCGTCTTATAATTCACCCCTCCACTTT. It yields the protein CASSPLQGPSYNSPLHF.

The chain is built from TRBV10-3 and TRBJ1-2; 10 bases match TRBD1. The germline V gene has CDR1 ENHRY and CDR2 SYGVKD. V shed 2 bases and J 8 bases; nucleotides not matched to a gene: 8. The CDR3 covers 15 residues. The CDR3 is CAISEPRTGGQGYTF. The CDR3 DNA reads as TGTGCCATCAGTGAGCCGAGGACAGGGGGTCAGGGCTACACCTTC.

J is TRBJ2-3 and V is TRBV15; maybe TRBD2 (6 bases). CDR3 length equals 18 residues. CDR1 is LNHNV and CDR2 is YYDKDF in the germline V gene (reference sequence). The V and J ends lost 0 bases and 3 bases respectively, with 19 bases between them. This CDR3 reads CATSRDRVGGSETDTQYF. The CDR3 DNA sequence: TGTGCCACCAGCAGAGATAGGGTTGGGGGGAGCGAGACAGATACGCAGTATTTT.

This chain connects TRBV4-3 to TRBJ1-1; no firm D call. This CDR3 is built from 15 residues. Germline V gene lookup returns CDR1 LGHNA and CDR2 YSLEER. Trimming shortened V by 1 base and J by 4 bases, and 13 bases separated the two germline ends. CDR3 DNA: TGCGCCAGCAGCCAAGTGGGAGGTGGGATCACTGAAGCTTTCTTT. This gives the protein CASSQVGGGITEAFF.

The V gene is TRBV4-3, the J gene TRBJ2-1; tentatively, D is TRBD1 or TRBD2 (5 bases each). This CDR3 comprises 15 residues. The germline CDR1 and CDR2 sequences are LGHNA and YSLEER. Trimming took 5 bases from V and 0 from J, leaving 11 bases between them. In DNA form, the CDR3 reads TGCGCCAGCAGCGGGGACGCCAGCTCCTACAATGAGCAGTTCTTC. It translates to CASSGDASSYNEQFF.

The chain joins TRBV11-2 to TRBJ2-1, with unresolved D. Deletions cut 0 bases from V and 3 bases from J, with 6 bases between. The CDR3 is made up of 14 amino acids. Germline CDR1 is SGHAT and CDR2 is FQNNGV. In DNA, the CDR3 is TGTGCCAGCAGCTTAGAGCACAGCTACAATGAGCAGTTCTTC. Its protein product is CASSLEHSYNEQFF.

The chain links TRBV11-3 to TRBJ1-6, with TRBD1 matching 8 bases. The trim removed 2 bases at V and 11 bases at J, leaving 17 bases unmatched. The V gene's germline CDR1 is SGHNT and CDR2 YENEEA. This CDR3 has 18 residues. CDR3 nucleotide sequence: TGTGCCAGCAGCTTACCTCTGGGCAGGGGGCGCGGAGAGACACCCCTCCACTTT. It encodes CASSLPLGRGRGETPLHF. The full variable domain, completed using reference TRBV11-3 and TRBJ1-6, is EAGVVQSPRYKIIEKKQPVAFWCNPISGHNTLYWYLQNLGQGPELLIRYENEEAVDDSQLPKDRFSAERLKGVDSTLKIQPAELGDSAVYLCASSLPLGRGRGETPLHFGNGTRLTVT.

The chain combines TRBV6-1 with TRBJ2-1, with TRBD2 matching 12 bases. Trimming cost V 4 bases and J 3 bases; bases outside gene matches: 1. Germline V gene data show CDR1 as MNHNS and CDR2 as SASEGT. The CDR3 has 15 amino acids. For the CDR3, the DNA is TGTGCCAGCAGTGCACTAGCGGGAGGCTACAATGAGCAGTTCTTC. Protein sequence: CASSALAGGYNEQFF.

This clonotype was detected only once. V usage is TRBV4-3 and J usage is TRBJ2-3; TRBD1 aligns across 7 bases. Looked up from germline, CDR1 is LGHNA and CDR2 is YSLEER. V gave up 0 bases and J gave up 2 bases; unmatched junction bases: 5. The CDR3 extends over 16 amino acids. The CDR3 DNA reads as TGCGCCAGCAGCCAAGATAGGGGGCAGGTCACAGATACGCAGTATTTT. Protein sequence: CASSQDRGQVTDTQYF.